The rows below give T cell receptor beta chains drawn from one sample of a study of T cell changes during pregnancy in multiple sclerosis. TCRdb's table, derived via immunoSEQ multiplex PCR, lists solely in-frame clones and lacks some. The table has approximately 30,000 clones, roughly 87% seen once. Sequences were derived from CD8+ T cells from peripheral blood mononuclear cells, sampled in the second trimester of pregnancy. These TCRs come from a female donor with multiple sclerosis, enrolled in a pregnancy study. Both conserved end residues are part of each CDR3. Each record gives: V gene, D gene, CDR3 length, clone size, J gene, CDR3 protein, CDR3 DNA. A D gene is named only where the DNA matches it firmly. Clone size is stated in some rows and not others, as once, few, many or a class when expanded.

>TRBV11-2|.|14|.|TRBJ1-6
CASSLVRYDSPLHF
TGTGCCAGCAGCTTAGTTCGGTACGATTCACCCCTCCACTTT
>TRBV4-2|TRBD2|20|once|TRBJ2-3
CASSLYLVSDPAGESDTQYF
TGTGCCAGCAGCCTCTACCTTGTCTCGGACCCGGCGGGAGAGTCGGATACGCAGTATTTT
>TRBV9|.|15|.|TRBJ1-3
CASSRAAGVGNTIYF
TGTGCCAGCTCACGGGCAGCGGGGGTCGGAAACACCATATATTTT
>TRBV5-8|TRBD2|14|.|TRBJ2-7
CASSPTGGMVEQYF
TGTGCCAGCAGCCCGACGGGGGGTATGGTCGAGCAGTACTTC
>TRBV6-5|TRBD2|16|once|TRBJ2-5
CASSYSMQGGVETQYF
TGTGCCAGCAGTTACAGTATGCAGGGAGGGGTTGAGACCCAGTACTTC
>TRBV6-6|.|12|.|TRBJ1-5
CASRSGGRDHHF
TGTGCCAGCAGATCCGGGGGAAGGGACCATCATTTT
>TRBV9|TRBD1|15|.|TRBJ2-1
CASSVGGTDYNEQFF
TGTGCCAGCAGCGTAGGTGGGACAGACTACAATGAGCAGTTCTTC
>TRBV6-5|.|15|.|TRBJ1-2
CASSSPGEPNYGYTF
TGTGCCAGCAGTTCCCCGGGGGAGCCTAACTATGGCTACACCTTC
>TRBV9|.|14|.|TRBJ2-7
CASSGGDEEDEQYF
TGTGCCAGCAGCGGGGGAGATGAGGAGGACGAGCAGTACTTC
>TRBV15|.|13|.|TRBJ2-6
CATSKSWANVLTF
TGTGCCACCAGCAAAAGCTGGGCCAACGTCCTGACTTTC
>TRBV7-6|TRBD1|16|.|TRBJ2-2
CASSHPTGFNTGELFF
TGTGCCAGCAGCCACCCGACAGGGTTTAACACCGGGGAGCTGTTTTTT
>TRBV14|TRBD1|13|.|TRBJ1-2
CASSMTGEDGYTF
TGTGCCAGCAGCATGACAGGGGAGGATGGCTACACCTTC
>TRBV6-4|TRBD2|15|.|TRBJ2-2
CASSQTSGATGELFF
TGTGCCAGCAGTCAGACTAGCGGGGCAACCGGGGAGCTGTTTTTT
>TRBV2|TRBD1|15|few|TRBJ1-2
CASSEGGQANYGYTF
TGTGCCAGCAGTGAGGGGGGACAGGCTAACTATGGCTACACCTTC
>TRBV29-1|TRBD2|15|.|TRBJ2-5
CSVIPYREGRETQYF
TGCAGCGTTATCCCCTATCGGGAGGGCCGAGAGACCCAGTACTTC
>TRBV9|.|14|.|TRBJ2-7
CASSLGSGSYEQYF
TGTGCCAGCAGCCTCGGCAGCGGTTCCTACGAGCAGTACTTC
>TRBV14|TRBD1|12|.|TRBJ1-1
CASSQGWGTVFF
TGTGCCAGCAGCCAAGGGTGGGGGACAGTTTTCTTT
>TRBV6-1|TRBD1|16|once|TRBJ1-2
CASSEASDRGQFGYTF
TGTGCCAGCAGTGAAGCGAGCGACAGGGGGCAATTTGGCTACACCTTC